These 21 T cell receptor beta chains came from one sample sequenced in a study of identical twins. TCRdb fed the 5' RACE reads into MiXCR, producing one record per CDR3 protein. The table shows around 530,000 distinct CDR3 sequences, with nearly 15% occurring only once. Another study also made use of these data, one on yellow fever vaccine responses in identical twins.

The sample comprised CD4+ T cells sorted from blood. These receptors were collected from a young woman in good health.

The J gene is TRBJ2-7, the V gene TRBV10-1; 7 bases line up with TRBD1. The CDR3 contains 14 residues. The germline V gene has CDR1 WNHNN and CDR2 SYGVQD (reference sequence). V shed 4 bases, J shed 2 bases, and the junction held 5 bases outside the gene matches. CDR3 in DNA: TGCGCCAGCAGTGCGACGGACAGGACCTACGAGCAGTACTTC. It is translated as CASSATDRTYEQYF.

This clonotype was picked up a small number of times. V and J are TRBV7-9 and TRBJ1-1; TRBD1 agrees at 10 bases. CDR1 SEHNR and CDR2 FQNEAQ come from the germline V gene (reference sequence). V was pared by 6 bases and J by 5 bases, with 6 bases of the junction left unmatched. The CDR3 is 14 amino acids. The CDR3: CASRRTGGLTEAFF. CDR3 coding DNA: TGTGCCAGCAGAAGGACAGGGGGATTGACTGAAGCTTTCTTT.

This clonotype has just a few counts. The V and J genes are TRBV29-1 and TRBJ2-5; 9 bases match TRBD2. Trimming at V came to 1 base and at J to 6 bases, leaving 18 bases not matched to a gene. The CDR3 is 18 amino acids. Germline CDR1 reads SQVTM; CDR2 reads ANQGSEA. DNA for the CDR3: TGCAGCGTTGAAGTTTATCGTTCGCTAGCGGGATCTGTAAAGACCCAGTACTTC. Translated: CSVEVYRSLAGSVKTQYF.

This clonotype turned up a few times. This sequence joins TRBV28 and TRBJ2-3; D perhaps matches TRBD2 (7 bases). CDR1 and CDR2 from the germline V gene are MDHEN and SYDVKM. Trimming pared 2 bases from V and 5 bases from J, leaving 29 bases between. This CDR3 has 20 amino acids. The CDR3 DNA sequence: TGTGCCAGCAGTTTAAGTCCCACGCGTTTTGGGGGGGGCGGCGAAGATACGCAGTATTTT. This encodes CASSLSPTRFGGGGEDTQYF.

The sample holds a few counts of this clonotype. The CDR3 loop reads CASRAGTGRTGELFF. CDR3 DNA: TGTGCCAGCAGGGCCGGGACAGGGAGAACCGGGGAGCTGTTTTTT. This chain links TRBV7-6 with TRBJ2-2; 9 bases match TRBD1. Trimming took 6 bases from V and 5 from J; bases not matched to a gene: 7. The germline CDR1 and CDR2 sequences are SGHVS and FNYEAQ. This CDR3 is built from 15 residues.

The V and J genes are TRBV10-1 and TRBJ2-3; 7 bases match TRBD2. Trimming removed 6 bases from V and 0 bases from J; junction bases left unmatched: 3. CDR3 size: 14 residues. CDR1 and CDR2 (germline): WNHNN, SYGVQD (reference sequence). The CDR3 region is CASSHGGSTDTQYF. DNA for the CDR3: TGCGCCAGCAGCCACGGGGGGAGCACAGATACGCAGTATTTT.

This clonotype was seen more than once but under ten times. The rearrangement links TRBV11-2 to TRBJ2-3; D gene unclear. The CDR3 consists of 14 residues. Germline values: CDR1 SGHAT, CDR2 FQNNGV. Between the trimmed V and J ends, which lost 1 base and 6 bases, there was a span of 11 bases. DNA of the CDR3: TGTGCCAGCAGCTTAGCCTGGCGCGAGGATACGCAGTATTTT. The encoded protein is CASSLAWREDTQYF.

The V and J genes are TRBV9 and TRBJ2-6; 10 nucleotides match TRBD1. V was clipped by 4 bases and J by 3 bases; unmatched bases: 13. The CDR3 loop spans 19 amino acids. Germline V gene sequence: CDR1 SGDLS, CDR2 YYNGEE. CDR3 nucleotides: TGTGCCAGCAGCTTCCGGGACAGGGGCTTCACGGATGGGGCCAACGTCCTGACTTTC. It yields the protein CASSFRDRGFTDGANVLTF.

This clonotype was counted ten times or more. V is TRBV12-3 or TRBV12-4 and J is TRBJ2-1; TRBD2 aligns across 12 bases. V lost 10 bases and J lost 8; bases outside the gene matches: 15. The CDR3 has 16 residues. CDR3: CATQRNLAGGLHEQFF. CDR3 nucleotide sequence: TGTGCCACCCAAAGGAACCTAGCGGGGGGGCTTCATGAGCAGTTCTTC.

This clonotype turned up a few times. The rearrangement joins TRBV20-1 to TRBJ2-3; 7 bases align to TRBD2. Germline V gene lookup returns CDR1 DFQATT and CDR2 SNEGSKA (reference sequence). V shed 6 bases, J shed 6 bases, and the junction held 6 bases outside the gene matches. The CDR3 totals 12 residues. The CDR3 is CSAISGSDTQYF. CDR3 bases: TGCAGTGCCATTAGCGGGTCTGATACGCAGTATTTT.

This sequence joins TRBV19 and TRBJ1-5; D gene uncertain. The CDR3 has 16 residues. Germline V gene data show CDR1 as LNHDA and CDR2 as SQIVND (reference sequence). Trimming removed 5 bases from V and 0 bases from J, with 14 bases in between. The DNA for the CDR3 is TGTGCCAGTAGTTTCCCCCGGACGGATAGCAATCAGCCCCAGCATTTT. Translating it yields CASSFPRTDSNQPQHF.

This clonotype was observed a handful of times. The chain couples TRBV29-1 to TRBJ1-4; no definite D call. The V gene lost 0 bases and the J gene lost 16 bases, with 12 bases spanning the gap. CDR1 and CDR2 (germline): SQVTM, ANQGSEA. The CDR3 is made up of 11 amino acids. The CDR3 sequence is CSVEDPGSQFF. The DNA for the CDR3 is TGCAGCGTTGAAGACCCCGGAAGCCAGTTTTTT.

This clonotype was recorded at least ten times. DNA of the CDR3: TGCGCCAGCAGCTTGGGGCCGGGACTATACCGATCTGGGGAGCAGTTCTTC. It translates to CASSLGPGLYRSGEQFF. The V call is TRBV5-1, the J call TRBJ2-1, with TRBD2 identical over 7 bases. CDR3 length: 17 residues. The trim removed 0 bases at V and 10 bases at J, leaving 16 bases unmatched. The germline V gene has CDR1 SGHRS and CDR2 YFSETQ.

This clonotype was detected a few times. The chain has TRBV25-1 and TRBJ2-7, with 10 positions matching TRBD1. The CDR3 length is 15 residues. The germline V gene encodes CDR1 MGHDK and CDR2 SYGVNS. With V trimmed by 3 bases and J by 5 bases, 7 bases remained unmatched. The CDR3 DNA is TGTGCCAGCAGTGACACGGGACAGGGGTCGAACGAGCAGTACTTC. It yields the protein CASSDTGQGSNEQYF.

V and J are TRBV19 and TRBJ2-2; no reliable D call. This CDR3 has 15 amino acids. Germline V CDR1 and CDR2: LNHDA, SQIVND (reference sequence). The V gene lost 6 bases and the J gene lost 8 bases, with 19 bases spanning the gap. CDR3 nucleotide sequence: TGTGCCAGTAGCCTCCGAGTGTTGGCTGGAGGGGAGCTGTTTTTT. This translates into CASSLRVLAGGELFF. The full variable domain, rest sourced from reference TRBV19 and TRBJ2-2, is DGGITQSPKYLFRKEGQNVTLSCEQNLNHDAMYWYRQDPGQGLRLIYYSQIVNDFQKGDIAEGYSVSREKKESFPLTVTSAQKNPTAFYLCASSLRVLAGGELFFGEGSRLTVL.

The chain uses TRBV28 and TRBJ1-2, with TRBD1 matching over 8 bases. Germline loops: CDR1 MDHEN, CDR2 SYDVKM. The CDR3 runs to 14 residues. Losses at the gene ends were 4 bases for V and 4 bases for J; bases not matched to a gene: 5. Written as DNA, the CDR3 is TGTGCCAGCAGTTCGGACAGGGACCCCTATGGCTACACCTTC. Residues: CASSSDRDPYGYTF.

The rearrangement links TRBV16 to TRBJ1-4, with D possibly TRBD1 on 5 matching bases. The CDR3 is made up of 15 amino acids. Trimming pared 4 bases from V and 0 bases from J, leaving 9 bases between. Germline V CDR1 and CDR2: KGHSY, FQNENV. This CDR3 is CASSPDITTNEKLFF. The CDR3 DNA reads TGTGCCAGCAGCCCGGACATTACAACTAATGAAAAACTGTTTTTT. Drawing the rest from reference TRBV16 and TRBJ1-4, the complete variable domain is GEEVAQTPKHLVRGEGQKAKLYCAPIKGHSYVFWYQQVLKNEFKFLISFQNENVFDETGMPKERFSAKCLPNSPCSLEIQATKLEDSAVYFCASSPDITTNEKLFFGSGTQLSVL.

The CDR3: CASSYFGGVEETQYF. CDR3 sequence (DNA): TGTGCCAGCAGTTACTTCGGGGGGGTAGAAGAGACCCAGTACTTC. J is TRBJ2-5 and V is TRBV6-5; 8 bases match TRBD2. The CDR3 loop spans 15 amino acids. V lost 1 base to trimming and J lost 3 bases; unmatched junction nucleotides: 4. Germline CDR1 is MNHEY and CDR2 is SVGAGI.

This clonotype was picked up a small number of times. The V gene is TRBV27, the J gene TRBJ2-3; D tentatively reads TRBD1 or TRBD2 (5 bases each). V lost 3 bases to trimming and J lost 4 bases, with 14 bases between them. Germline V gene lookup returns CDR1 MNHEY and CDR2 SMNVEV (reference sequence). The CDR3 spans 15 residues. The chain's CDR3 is CASSFPGAVPDTQYF. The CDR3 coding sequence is TGTGCCAGCAGTTTCCCCGGGGCGGTCCCAGATACGCAGTATTTT.

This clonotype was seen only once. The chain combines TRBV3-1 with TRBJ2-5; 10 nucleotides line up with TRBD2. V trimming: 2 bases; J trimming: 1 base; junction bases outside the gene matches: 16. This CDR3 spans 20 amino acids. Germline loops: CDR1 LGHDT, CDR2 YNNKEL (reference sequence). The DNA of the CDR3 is TGTGCCAGCAGCCAACTCGCGAGAGGTCTAGCGGGGGCCTCCCAAGAGACCCAGTACTTC. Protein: CASSQLARGLAGASQETQYF.

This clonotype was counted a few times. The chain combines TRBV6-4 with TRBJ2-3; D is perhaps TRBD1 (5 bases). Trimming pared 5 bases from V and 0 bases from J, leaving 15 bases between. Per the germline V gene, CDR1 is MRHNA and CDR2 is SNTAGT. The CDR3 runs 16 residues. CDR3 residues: CASSPQAFTSTDTQYF. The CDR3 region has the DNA TGTGCCAGCAGTCCACAGGCTTTCACTAGCACAGATACGCAGTATTTT.